This TCR beta chain was identified in a study of TIL therapy for anti-PD-1-resistant metastatic lung cancer. Regarding time point: pre-treatment sample, taken before nivolumab and TIL therapy. Pleural nodules or supraclavicular lymph nodes made up most of the excised metastases sampled. The libraries were made with immunoSEQ v3. Sequencing was performed with immunoSEQ multiplex PCR; in TCRdb, only in-frame clones are kept and a portion is missing. The table includes about 95,000 clones, just over 65% detected once. CDR3 length: 15 amino acids. CDR1 and CDR2 (germline): MGHRA, YSYEKL. J lost 2 bases, V lost 4 bases, and 5 bases had no gene match.

The chain combines TRBV4-1 with TRBJ2-1; TRBD1 matches 7 bases. Sequenced here: tumor tissue, sampled at baseline. The clonotype comes from a person between 25 and 80 years old with non-small cell lung cancer. The CDR3 here is CASSPDDRAYNEQFF. In DNA form, the CDR3 reads TGCGCCAGCAGCCCAGACGACAGGGCCTACAATGAGCAGTTCTTC.